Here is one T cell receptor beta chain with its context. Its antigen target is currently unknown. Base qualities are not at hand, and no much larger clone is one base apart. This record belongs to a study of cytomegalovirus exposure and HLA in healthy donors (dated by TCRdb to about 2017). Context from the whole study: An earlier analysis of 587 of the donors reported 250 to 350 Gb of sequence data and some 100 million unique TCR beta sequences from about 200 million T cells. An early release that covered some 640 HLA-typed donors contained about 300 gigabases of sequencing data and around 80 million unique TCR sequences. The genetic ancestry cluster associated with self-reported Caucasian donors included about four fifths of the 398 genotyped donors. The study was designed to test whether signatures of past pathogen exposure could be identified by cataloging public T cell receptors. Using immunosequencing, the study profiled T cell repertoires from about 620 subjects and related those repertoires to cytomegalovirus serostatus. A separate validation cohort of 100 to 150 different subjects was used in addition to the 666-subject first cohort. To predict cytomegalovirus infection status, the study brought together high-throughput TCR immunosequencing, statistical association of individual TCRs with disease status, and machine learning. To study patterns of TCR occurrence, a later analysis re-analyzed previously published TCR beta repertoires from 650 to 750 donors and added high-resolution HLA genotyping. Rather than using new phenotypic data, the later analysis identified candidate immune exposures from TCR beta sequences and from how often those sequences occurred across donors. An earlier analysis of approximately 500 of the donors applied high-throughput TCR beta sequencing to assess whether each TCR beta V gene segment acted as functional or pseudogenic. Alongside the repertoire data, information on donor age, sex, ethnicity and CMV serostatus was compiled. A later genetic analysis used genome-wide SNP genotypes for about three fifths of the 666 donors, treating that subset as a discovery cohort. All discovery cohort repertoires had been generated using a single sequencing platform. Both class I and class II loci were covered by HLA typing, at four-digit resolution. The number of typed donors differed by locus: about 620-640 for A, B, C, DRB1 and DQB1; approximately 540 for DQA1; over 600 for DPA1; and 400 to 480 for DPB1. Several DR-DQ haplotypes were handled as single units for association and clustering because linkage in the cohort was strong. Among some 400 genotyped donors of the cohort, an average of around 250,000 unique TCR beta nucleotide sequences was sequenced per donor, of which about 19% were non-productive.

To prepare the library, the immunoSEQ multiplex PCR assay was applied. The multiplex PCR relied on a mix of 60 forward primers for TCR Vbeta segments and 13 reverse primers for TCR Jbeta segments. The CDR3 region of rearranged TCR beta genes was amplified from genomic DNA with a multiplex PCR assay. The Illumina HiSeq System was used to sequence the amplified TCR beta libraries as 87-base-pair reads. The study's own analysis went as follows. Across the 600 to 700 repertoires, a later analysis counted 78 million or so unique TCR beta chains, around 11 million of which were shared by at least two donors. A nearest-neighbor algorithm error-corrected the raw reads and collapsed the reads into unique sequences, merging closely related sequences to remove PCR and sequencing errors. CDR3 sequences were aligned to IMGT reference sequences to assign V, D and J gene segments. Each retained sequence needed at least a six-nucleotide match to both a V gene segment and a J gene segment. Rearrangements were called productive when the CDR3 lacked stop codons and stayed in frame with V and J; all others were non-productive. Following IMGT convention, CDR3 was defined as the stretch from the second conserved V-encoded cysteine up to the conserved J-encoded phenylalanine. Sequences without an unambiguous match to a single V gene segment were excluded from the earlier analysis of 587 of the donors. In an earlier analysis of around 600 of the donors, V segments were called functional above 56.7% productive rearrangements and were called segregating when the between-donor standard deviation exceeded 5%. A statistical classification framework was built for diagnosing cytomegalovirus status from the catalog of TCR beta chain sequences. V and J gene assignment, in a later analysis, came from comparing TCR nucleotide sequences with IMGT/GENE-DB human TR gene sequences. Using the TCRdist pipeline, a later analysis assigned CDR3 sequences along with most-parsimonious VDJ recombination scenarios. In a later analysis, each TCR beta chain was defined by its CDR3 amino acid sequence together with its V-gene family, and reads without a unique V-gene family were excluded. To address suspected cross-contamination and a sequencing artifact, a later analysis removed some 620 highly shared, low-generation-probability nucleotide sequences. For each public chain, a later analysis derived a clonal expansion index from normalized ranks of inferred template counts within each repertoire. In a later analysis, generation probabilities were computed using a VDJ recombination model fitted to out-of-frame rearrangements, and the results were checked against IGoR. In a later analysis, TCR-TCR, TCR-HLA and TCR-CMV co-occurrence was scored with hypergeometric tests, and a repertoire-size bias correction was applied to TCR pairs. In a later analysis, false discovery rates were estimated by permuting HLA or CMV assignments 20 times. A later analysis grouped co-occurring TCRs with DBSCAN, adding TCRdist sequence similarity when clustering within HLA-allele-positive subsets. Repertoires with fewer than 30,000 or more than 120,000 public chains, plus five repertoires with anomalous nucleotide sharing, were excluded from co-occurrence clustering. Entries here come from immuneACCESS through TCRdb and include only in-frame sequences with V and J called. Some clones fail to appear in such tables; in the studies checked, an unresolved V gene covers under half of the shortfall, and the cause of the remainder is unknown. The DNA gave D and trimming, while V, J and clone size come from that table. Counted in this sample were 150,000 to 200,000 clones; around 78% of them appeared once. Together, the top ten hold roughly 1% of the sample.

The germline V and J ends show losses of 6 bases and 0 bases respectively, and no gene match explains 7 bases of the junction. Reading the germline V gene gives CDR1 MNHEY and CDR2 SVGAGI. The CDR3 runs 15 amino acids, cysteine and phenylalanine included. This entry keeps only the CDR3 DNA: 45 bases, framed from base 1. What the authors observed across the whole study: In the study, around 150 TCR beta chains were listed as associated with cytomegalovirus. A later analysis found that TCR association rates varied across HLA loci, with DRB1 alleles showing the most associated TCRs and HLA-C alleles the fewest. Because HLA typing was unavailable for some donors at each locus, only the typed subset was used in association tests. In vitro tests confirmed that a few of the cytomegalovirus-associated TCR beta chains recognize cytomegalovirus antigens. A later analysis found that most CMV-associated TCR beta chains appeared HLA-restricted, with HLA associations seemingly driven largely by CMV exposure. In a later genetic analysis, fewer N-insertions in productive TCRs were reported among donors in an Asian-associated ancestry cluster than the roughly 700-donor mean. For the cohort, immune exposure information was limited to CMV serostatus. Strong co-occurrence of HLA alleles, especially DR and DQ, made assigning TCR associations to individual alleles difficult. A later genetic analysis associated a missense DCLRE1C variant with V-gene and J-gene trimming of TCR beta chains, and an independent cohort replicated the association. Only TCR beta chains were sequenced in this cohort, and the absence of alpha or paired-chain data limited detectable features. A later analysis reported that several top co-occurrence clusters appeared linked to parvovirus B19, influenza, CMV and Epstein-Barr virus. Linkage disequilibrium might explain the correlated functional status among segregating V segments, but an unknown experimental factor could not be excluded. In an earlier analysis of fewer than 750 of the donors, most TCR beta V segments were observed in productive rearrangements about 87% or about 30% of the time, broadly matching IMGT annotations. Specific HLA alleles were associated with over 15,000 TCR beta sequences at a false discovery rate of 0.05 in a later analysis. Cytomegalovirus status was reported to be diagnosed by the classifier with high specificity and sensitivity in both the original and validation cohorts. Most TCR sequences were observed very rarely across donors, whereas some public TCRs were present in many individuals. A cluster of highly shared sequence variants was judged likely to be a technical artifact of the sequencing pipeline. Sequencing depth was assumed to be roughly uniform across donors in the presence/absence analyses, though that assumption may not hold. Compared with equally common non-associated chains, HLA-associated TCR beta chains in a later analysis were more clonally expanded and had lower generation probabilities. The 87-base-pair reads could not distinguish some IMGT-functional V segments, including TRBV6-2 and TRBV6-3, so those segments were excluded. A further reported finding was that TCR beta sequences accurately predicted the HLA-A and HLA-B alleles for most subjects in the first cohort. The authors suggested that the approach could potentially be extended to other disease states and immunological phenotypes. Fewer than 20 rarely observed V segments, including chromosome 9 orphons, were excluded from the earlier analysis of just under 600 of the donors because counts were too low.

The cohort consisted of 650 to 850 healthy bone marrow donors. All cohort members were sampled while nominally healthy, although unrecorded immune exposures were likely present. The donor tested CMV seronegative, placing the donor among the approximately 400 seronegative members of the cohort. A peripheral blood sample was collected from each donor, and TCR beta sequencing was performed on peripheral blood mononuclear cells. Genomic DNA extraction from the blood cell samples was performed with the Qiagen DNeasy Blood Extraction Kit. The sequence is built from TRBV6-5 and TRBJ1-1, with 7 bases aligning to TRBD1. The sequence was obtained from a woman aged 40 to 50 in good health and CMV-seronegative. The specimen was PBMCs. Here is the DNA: TGTGCCAGCAGACCCGGGACAGTTATGAACACTGAAGCTTTCTTT. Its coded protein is CASRPGTVMNTEAFF.